This entry is about one T cell receptor (beta chain). Its antigen is currently unknown. The data belong to a study of cytomegalovirus exposure and HLA in healthy donors. Whole-study results and caveats: The number of N-insertions in an Asian-associated ancestry cluster was reportedly below the 666-donor mean in a later analysis. There were a few CMV-associated chains whose specificity for CMV antigens was confirmed in vitro. Rare TCR sequences dominated, though some public TCRs recurred in many donors.

Amplification used 60 Vbeta primers and 13 Jbeta primers. The data were produced by immunoSEQ multiplex PCR, yet TCRdb's version contains in-frame clones alone and is incomplete. This table lists 50,000 to 80,000 clones. From germline, CDR1 is MDHEN and CDR2 SYDVKM. This CDR3 spans 13 amino acids. Trimming removed 2 bases at V and 5 bases at J, with 10 bases between. The receptor was isolated from a woman aged 18-29 years in good health and CMV-seronegative. J is TRBJ2-7 and V is TRBV28, with D perhaps TRBD1 (5 bases). The sequenced sample was PBMCs. The CDR3 reads CASSLNPRDEQYF. DNA of the CDR3: TGTGCCAGCAGTTTAAATCCCAGGGACGAGCAGTACTTC. Full variable domain (remainder filled in from reference TRBV28 and TRBJ2-7): DVKVTQSSRYLVKRTGEKVFLECVQDMDHENMFWYRQDPGLGLRLIYFSYDVKMKEKGDIPEGYSVSREKKERFSLILESASTNQTSMYLCASSLNPRDEQYFGPGTRLTVT.